Each of the 26 T cell receptor beta chains below was sequenced from the same sample in a study of glioma-infiltrating T cells (dated by TCRdb to between 2015 and 2016). TCRdb lists the instrument as Illumina MiSeq. The iRepertoire nested amplicon-rescue multiplex PCR (arm-PCR) platform was used to amplify TCR alpha and beta CDR3 regions from RNA. TCRdb reprocessing: public reads trimmed at Q25 with fastp, clones called with MiXCR, in-frame beta chains kept. Rows merge per CDR3 protein into single entries with the most common DNA and genes. The sample includes about 94,000 distinct CDR3 sequences, with about 25% observed a single time. About 6.6% of the sample goes to the ten largest clones. The material sequenced was glioma tissue, nonneoplastic brain tissue, or PBMCs (not recorded which). The source is a human donor with low-grade glioma or glioblastoma, undergoing nonglioma brain surgery, or in good health (not recorded which).

The CDR3 here is CASSDGSYNEQFF. The CDR3 DNA follows: TGTGCCAGCAGCGACGGCTCCTACAATGAGCAGTTCTTC. This chain uses TRBV4-2 with TRBJ2-1; unclear D gene. V lost 5 bases and J 0 bases, leaving 5 bases between the germline ends. Looked up from germline, CDR1 is LGHNA and CDR2 is YNFKEQ. There are 13 residues in the CDR3.

This clonotype was seen ten or more times. This chain joins TRBV29-1 and TRBJ2-3; 8 bases fit TRBD1. CDR3 length equals 14 residues. Germline CDR1 and CDR2: SQVTM and ANQGSEA. Unmatched junction bases numbered 7, after V lost 4 bases and J lost 4 bases. The chain's CDR3 is CSVGAGGAADTQYF. For the CDR3, the DNA is TGCAGCGTTGGGGCAGGGGGCGCAGCAGATACGCAGTATTTT.

Turning to this clonotype: A junction end diverges from the germline sequence, so it may reflect a read error. The V call is TRBV6-5, the J call TRBJ1-3; D is possibly TRBD1 (6 bases). In germline, CDR1 is MNHEY, CDR2 SVGAGI. The CDR3 is made up of 14 amino acids. DNA of the CDR3: TGCGCCAGCGCCATCGGGGGCGTGGGGAACACCATATATTTT. Its protein product is CASAIGGVGNTIYF.

Only a few counts were recorded for this clonotype. V is TRBV19 and J is TRBJ2-7; D gene uncertain. Trimming cost V 1 base and J 7 bases, with 17 bases left between them. This CDR3 is built from 15 residues. The germline gives CDR1 LNHDA, CDR2 SQIVND (reference sequence). Here the CDR3 DNA reads TGTGCCAGTAGTATAGGCAGCTACTCTCACGGAGAGCAGTACTTC. Translation: CASSIGSYSHGEQYF.

Details on this clonotype: A much larger clone lies a single base off, so this may be a read error. The chain uses TRBV3-1 and TRBJ1-5; tentatively, D is TRBD1 (6 bases). Germline CDR1 reads LGHDT; CDR2 reads YNNKEL (reference sequence). The CDR3 contains 12 residues. The V and J ends lost 4 bases and 9 bases respectively, with 10 bases between them. As DNA, the CDR3 is TGTGCCAGCAGCCGACAGGTAGGGCCCCAGCATTTT. Amino acids: CASSRQVGPQHF.

Ten or more counts support this clonotype. This sequence joins TRBV6-6 and TRBJ1-1; 9 positions match TRBD1. Germline V gene data show CDR1 as MNHNY and CDR2 as SVGAGI (reference sequence). This CDR3 region has 16 residues. V shed 1 base, J shed 1 base, and the junction held 4 bases outside the gene matches. CDR3 sequence (DNA): TGTGCCAGCAGTTACTACAGGGGGCTTGGGAACACTGAAGCTTTCTTT. Residues: CASSYYRGLGNTEAFF.

This clonotype was counted ten times or more. The chain combines TRBV6-1 with TRBJ2-5; D is possibly TRBD2 (5 bases). The CDR3 runs 14 residues. Germline V gives CDR1 MNHNS, CDR2 SASEGT. V was clipped by 5 bases and J by 5 bases, with 15 bases between them. The DNA for the CDR3 is TGTGCCAGCAGTTATACTCCGGCGGGCGAGACCCAGTACTTC. It specifies CASSYTPAGETQYF.

This clonotype turned up a few times. The J gene is TRBJ2-3, the V gene TRBV5-1; tentative D call: TRBD1 (5 bases). Trimming left V 4 bases short and J 2 bases short, with 11 bases between. The CDR3 is 14 residues long. The germline gives CDR1 SGHRS, CDR2 YFSETQ. Here the CDR3 reads CASSLGHLTDTQYF. The CDR3 DNA reads as TGCGCCAGCAGCCTCGGACACCTCACAGATACGCAGTATTTT.

At least ten counts were recorded for this clonotype. The chain joins TRBV20-1 to TRBJ2-5; the match to TRBD2 covers 12 bases. CDR1 DFQATT and CDR2 SNEGSKA come from the germline V gene (reference sequence). Unmatched junction bases numbered 4, after V lost 5 bases and J lost 3 bases. The CDR3 totals 14 residues. The CDR3 nucleotides are TGCAGTGCTGGGAGGACTAGCGGGAAAGAGACCCAGTACTTC. Protein sequence: CSAGRTSGKETQYF.

This chain uses TRBV29-1 with TRBJ1-1; D remains ambiguous. In germline, CDR1 is SQVTM, CDR2 ANQGSEA. This CDR3 comprises 11 residues. The V end was cut by 5 bases, the J end by 5 bases, with 9 bases between. The CDR3 here is CSVRRGTEAFF. The CDR3 region has the DNA TGCAGCGTTCGACGGGGAACTGAAGCTTTCTTT. The full variable domain, completed using reference TRBV29-1 and TRBJ1-1, is SAVISQKPSRDICQRGTSLTIQCQVDSQVTMMFWYRQQPGQSLTLIATANQGSEATYESGFVIDKFPISRPNLTFSTLTVSNMSPEDSSIYLCSVRRGTEAFFGQGTRLTVV.

The chain uses TRBV29-1 and TRBJ2-1, with D possibly being TRBD1 or TRBD2 (6 bases each). Germline V gene data show CDR1 as SQVTM and CDR2 as ANQGSEA. The CDR3 is 13 residues long. Trimming removed 7 bases at V and 6 bases at J, with 16 bases between. The CDR3 reads CSATGKGGNEQFF. Written as DNA, the CDR3 is TGCAGCGCTACAGGAAAGGGGGGCAATGAGCAGTTCTTC.

This clonotype showed up many times. This chain joins TRBV6-1 and TRBJ1-2, with D hard to call. The CDR3 contains 15 residues. The V and J ends lost 8 bases and 7 bases respectively, with 23 bases between them. Germline V gene lookup returns CDR1 MNHNS and CDR2 SASEGT. The CDR3 sequence is CASSQGRREASGYTF. CDR3 DNA sequence: TGTGCCAGCTCGCAAGGGCGAAGGGAAGCAAGTGGCTACACCTTC.

As to this clonotype: It is unclear where the CDR3 begins or ends on the DNA, so no DNA is shown, and the CDR3 is as TCRdb lists it. The chain joins TRBV7-5 to TRBJ2-1; the tabulated D call, TRBD1, remains unverified against the DNA. TRBV7-5 is classified as a pseudogene. Ends included, the CDR3 has 17 residues. CDR3 amino acids: CISVSEPHRDRGVGRFF.

The sample holds many counts of this clonotype. The J gene is TRBJ1-2, the V gene TRBV19, with TRBD1 identical over 11 bases. The CDR3 has 13 amino acids. Germline V gene data show CDR1 as LNHDA and CDR2 as SQIVND (reference sequence). V trimming: 9 bases; J trimming: 4 bases; junction bases outside the gene matches: 4. CDR3 nucleotides: TGTGCCAGCTGGACAGGGGGCGTCTATGGCTACACCTTC. Protein sequence: CASWTGGVYGYTF. Full variable domain (outside the CDR3, taken from reference TRBV19 and TRBJ1-2): DGGITQSPKYLFRKEGQNVTLSCEQNLNHDAMYWYRQDPGQGLRLIYYSQIVNDFQKGDIAEGYSVSREKKESFPLTVTSAQKNPTAFYLCASWTGGVYGYTFGSGTRLTVV.

About this clonotype: This may arise from a read error, as a much more abundant clone is one base away. V and J are TRBV4-2 and TRBJ2-2; D is unclear. The CDR3 loop spans 12 amino acids. Germline V gene lookup returns CDR1 LGHNA and CDR2 YNFKEQ. The CDR3 is CTSSQVGLKLFF. The CDR3 coding sequence is TGTACCAGCAGCCAAGTCGGGTTGAAGCTGTTTTTT.

Ten or more counts support this clonotype. J is TRBJ2-4 and V is TRBV2; 7 bases are shared with TRBD1. Per the germline V gene, CDR1 is SNHLY and CDR2 is FYNNEI. CDR3 length: 15 residues. With V trimmed by 5 bases and J by 2 bases, 6 bases remained unmatched. The DNA for the CDR3 is TGTGCCAGCAGTCAGACAGGGTTCTCCAAAAACATTCAGTACTTC. It yields the protein CASSQTGFSKNIQYF.

Comments on this clonotype: Just one base apart from a much larger clone, this may be a read error. This chain joins TRBV10-1 and TRBJ1-1; 10 nucleotides line up with TRBD1. This CDR3 spans 16 amino acids. Germline V CDR1 and CDR2: WNHNN, SYGVQD (reference sequence). Germline trimming cut 2 bases from V and 4 bases from J; bases unmatched to any gene: 7. The CDR3 region is CASSETGQGGSTEAFF. The CDR3 DNA reads as TGCGCCAGCAGTGAGACCGGACAGGGGGGAAGCACTGAAGCTTTCTTT.

This clonotype has a count of ten or more. This sequence joins TRBV2 and TRBJ1-1; 7 bases are shared with TRBD1. Germline assignment: CDR1 SNHLY and CDR2 FYNNEI. Germline trimming cut 6 bases from V and 0 bases from J; bases unmatched to any gene: 4. The CDR3 contains 14 residues. The CDR3 protein is CASSRTGVNTEAFF. The CDR3 DNA reads as TGTGCCAGCAGCCGAACAGGGGTGAACACTGAAGCTTTCTTT.

This clonotype was seen more than once but under ten times. This chain uses TRBV4-2 with TRBJ1-6, with unresolved D. Germline values: CDR1 LGHNA, CDR2 YNFKEQ. The CDR3 covers 16 residues. The ends were cut back, 1 base at V and 10 bases at J, with 17 bases in the middle. The CDR3 nucleotides are TGTGCCAGCAGCCAAGGGATGAGAGGTATTGACTCACCCCTCCACTTT. It is translated as CASSQGMRGIDSPLHF.

The genes are TRBV29-1 and TRBJ1-1, with 7 nucleotides matching TRBD1. Germline CDR1 SQVTM, CDR2 ANQGSEA. The V gene end was trimmed by 7 bases and the J gene end by 0 bases; junction bases not matched to a gene: 8. CDR3 length: 14 amino acids. CDR3 amino acids: CSARVTGLNTEAFF. For the CDR3, the DNA is TGCAGCGCGAGAGTGACAGGGCTGAACACTGAAGCTTTCTTT.

The chain couples TRBV20-1 to TRBJ1-1; TRBD1 matches 7 bases. From germline, CDR1 is DFQATT and CDR2 SNEGSKA (reference sequence). The trim removed 7 bases at V and 4 bases at J, leaving 6 bases unmatched. The CDR3 covers 12 residues. In DNA, the CDR3 is TGCAGTGTTTGGGCAGGGGGCACTGAAGCTTTCTTT. As protein: CSVWAGGTEAFF.

This clonotype has a handful of counts. The chain recombines TRBV7-6 with TRBJ2-3, with 9 bases lining up with TRBD1. Germline CDR1 SGHVS, CDR2 FNYEAQ. The CDR3 contains 16 residues. V lost 5 bases to trimming and J lost 6 bases; unmatched junction nucleotides: 12. The CDR3 sequence: CASSRGQGIVMDTQYF. The DNA for the CDR3 is TGTGCCAGCAGCAGAGGACAGGGGATCGTTATGGATACGCAGTATTTT.

This clonotype was seen many times. The chain is built from TRBV15 and TRBJ2-3; a weak D match, TRBD2 (6 bases). The CDR3 totals 16 residues. Germline CDR1 and CDR2: LNHNV and YYDKDF (reference sequence). V shed 0 bases and J shed 5 bases, with 15 bases lying between them. The CDR3 spells CATSRDSGPWGDTQYF. The CDR3 DNA is TGTGCCACCAGCAGAGATAGCGGTCCTTGGGGAGATACGCAGTATTTT.

In nucleotides, the CDR3 is TGCGCCAGCAGCTTGGAAGGTTACGAGCAGTACTTC. Translated: CASSLEGYEQYF. The chain links TRBV5-1 to TRBJ2-7; D remains unclear. Germline V CDR1 and CDR2: SGHRS, YFSETQ. Between the trimmed V and J ends, which lost 0 bases and 4 bases, there was a span of 5 bases. This CDR3 has 12 amino acids.

The sample holds a few counts of this clonotype. The chain links TRBV7-2 to TRBJ2-7; the D is unclear. The germline V gene encodes CDR1 SGHTA and CDR2 FQGNSA. This CDR3 comprises 13 residues. V shed 4 bases and J shed 2 bases, with 9 bases lying between them. DNA for the CDR3: TGTGCCAGCAGCTCGCAGGTTCCCTACGAGCAGTACTTC. Its translation is CASSSQVPYEQYF.

Details on this clonotype: A much more abundant neighbour one base away suggests this may be a read error. The chain combines TRBV24-1 with TRBJ1-3; no reliable D call. Germline loops: CDR1 KGHDR, CDR2 SFDVKD. The CDR3 is 16 amino acids. Trimming took 9 bases from V and 0 from J, leaving 17 bases between them. The CDR3, as DNA: TGTGCCACCTACCACCTCGGACCGTCCTCTGGAAACACCATATATTTT. Protein: CATYHLGPSSGNTIYF.